These 14 T cell receptor beta chains came from one sample sequenced in a study of T cells in Graves' hyperthyroidism and ophthalmopathy (dated by TCRdb to between 2017 and 2020). Library preparation was by multiplex PCR. The sequencing machine was an Illumina HiSeq 2000. The TCR beta CDR3 regions were amplified from the RNA transcripts. The first round of RT-PCR for the TCR CDR3 was performed with the HTBI primer set and the Qiagen OneStep RT-PCR kit. Starting from the raw public reads, TCRdb applied fastp trimming at Q25, assembled clones with MiXCR and retained in-frame beta chains. When rows share a CDR3 protein, they turn into one entry using the most common DNA and genes. Recorded for this sample are hundreds of thousands of distinct CDR3 sequences; less than 25% of them occurred a single time. Jointly, the top ten make up roughly 30% of the sample. Material for sequencing was blood. Source of these receptors: a man between 25 and 39 years old with Graves' ophthalmopathy.

The sample holds many counts of this clonotype. This rearrangement joins TRBV3-1 to TRBJ2-1, with a tentative D call TRBD2 (6 bases). The V end lost 1 base, the J end lost 2 bases, and 15 bases lay between the germline ends. This CDR3 is built from 17 residues. Looked up from germline, CDR1 is LGHDT and CDR2 is YNNKEL (reference sequence). In DNA form, the CDR3 reads TGTGCCAGCAGCCAAGGACAGCGACTAGTTACCTACAATGAGCAGTTCTTC. This translates into CASSQGQRLVTYNEQFF.

The chain uses TRBV29-1 and TRBJ2-2; D perhaps matches TRBD2 (6 bases). The CDR3 loop spans 12 amino acids. The germline V and J ends were trimmed by 5 bases and 3 bases, with 7 bases remaining between them. Germline CDR1 and CDR2: SQVTM and ANQGSEA. CDR3 sequence: CSVPGDTGELFF. CDR3 sequence (DNA): TGCAGCGTTCCGGGGGACACCGGGGAGCTGTTTTTT.

This chain uses TRBV11-2 with TRBJ2-1, with 7 bases lining up with TRBD2. J was trimmed by 6 bases and V by 1 base; bases with no gene match: 3. The CDR3 runs to 14 residues. Germline CDR1 SGHAT, CDR2 FQNNGV. The CDR3 coding sequence is TGTGCCAGCAGCTTAGGAATAGCGGGCAATGAGCAGTTCTTC. Encoded protein: CASSLGIAGNEQFF.

The sample holds a few counts of this clonotype. The chain combines TRBV7-2 with TRBJ2-7; 9 nucleotides agree with TRBD1. The CDR3 has 18 amino acids. CDR1 and CDR2 from the germline V gene are SGHTA and FQGNSA. J lost 0 bases, V lost 4 bases, and 13 bases had no gene match. The DNA for the CDR3 is TGTGCCAGCAGCTCCTCAACCCAACCGGGACAGGGCTCCTACGAGCAGTACTTC. Its protein product is CASSSSTQPGQGSYEQYF.

This clonotype showed up just a few times. This CDR3 is CAWSVRGSGANVLTF. The CDR3 coding sequence is TGTGCCTGGAGTGTACGGGGCTCTGGGGCCAACGTCCTGACTTTC. This chain joins TRBV30 and TRBJ2-6, with D perhaps matching TRBD2 (5 bases). Looked up from germline, CDR1 is GTSNPN and CDR2 is SVGIG (reference sequence). The CDR3 runs 15 residues. V was clipped by 0 bases and J by 0 bases, with 6 bases between them. Variable domain in full (rest from reference TRBV30 and TRBJ2-6): SQTIHQWPATLVQPVGSPLSLECTVEGTSNPNLYWYRQAAGRGLQLLFYSVGIGQISSEVPQNLSASRPQDRQFILSSKKLLLSDSGFYLCAWSVRGSGANVLTFGAGSRLTVL.

This clonotype has only a few counts. This chain links TRBV2 with TRBJ2-1, with a weak D call TRBD1 (6 bases). Germline CDR1 is SNHLY and CDR2 is FYNNEI. V was pared by 5 bases and J by 7 bases, with 15 bases between. This CDR3 region has 14 residues. CDR3 sequence (DNA): TGTGCCAGCAGTCCAGGGGTGGGCCGGAATGAGCAGTTCTTC. It yields the protein CASSPGVGRNEQFF.

The V call is TRBV9, the J call TRBJ1-1; 9 nucleotides line up with TRBD1. Losses at the gene ends were 3 bases for V and 3 bases for J; bases not matched to a gene: 3. In germline, CDR1 is SGDLS, CDR2 YYNGEE. The CDR3 is made up of 14 amino acids. The DNA for the CDR3 is TGTGCCAGCAGCGGGGGACAGGGAGACACTGAAGCTTTCTTT. This translates into CASSGGQGDTEAFF.

This clonotype was detected many times. J is TRBJ2-5 and V is TRBV27; 8 nucleotides match TRBD1. CDR3 length: 15 residues. Looked up from germline, CDR1 is MNHEY and CDR2 is SMNVEV (reference sequence). Trimming removed 2 bases from V and 5 bases from J; junction bases left unmatched: 7. The CDR3 reads CASSLRGQVPETQYF. Here the CDR3 DNA reads TGTGCCAGCAGTTTAAGGGGACAGGTCCCGGAGACCCAGTACTTC.

This clonotype was recorded at least ten times. This chain links TRBV18 with TRBJ2-7; 7 nucleotides match TRBD1. The CDR3 runs 14 residues. The V segment lost 6 bases and the J segment 2 bases; nucleotides outside the gene matches: 7. Germline loops: CDR1 KGHSH, CDR2 LQKENI. This chain's CDR3 is CASSGRDSTYEQYF. The CDR3 DNA follows: TGTGCCAGCTCCGGCCGGGACAGCACCTACGAGCAGTACTTC.

This clonotype has a count of ten or more. The chain combines TRBV11-1 with TRBJ2-1; 8 positions agree with TRBD2. The CDR3 covers 17 residues. J lost 7 bases, V lost 1 base, and 12 bases had no gene match. Looked up from germline, CDR1 is SGHAT and CDR2 is FQDESV (reference sequence). CDR3 in DNA: TGTGCCAGCAGCTTAGGAGGGGGTAGCGGGGCGGGGAATGAGCAGTTCTTC. It yields the protein CASSLGGGSGAGNEQFF. Complete variable domain (other parts from reference TRBV11-1 and TRBJ2-1): EAEVAQSPRYKITEKSQAVAFWCDPISGHATLYWYRQILGQGPELLVQFQDESVVDDSQLPKDRFSAERLKGVDSTLKIQPAELGDSAMYLCASSLGGGSGAGNEQFFGPGTRLTVL.

A few counts support this clonotype. The rearrangement links TRBV28 to TRBJ2-7; D is perhaps TRBD1 or TRBD2 (6 bases each). This CDR3 comprises 13 residues. Per germline, CDR1 MDHEN and CDR2 SYDVKM. Trimming took 6 bases from V and 3 from J, leaving 12 bases between them. The CDR3 loop is CASSERGVYEQYF. CDR3 coding DNA: TGTGCCAGCAGCGAAAGGGGGGTCTACGAGCAGTACTTC. The variable domain in full, with the rest retrieved from reference TRBV28 and TRBJ2-7, is DVKVTQSSRYLVKRTGEKVFLECVQDMDHENMFWYRQDPGLGLRLIYFSYDVKMKEKGDIPEGYSVSREKKERFSLILESASTNQTSMYLCASSERGVYEQYFGPGTRLTVT.

This clonotype was recorded at least ten times. The chain is built from TRBV7-9 and TRBJ2-2; 7 bases are shared with TRBD1. V lost 6 bases and J lost 1; bases outside the gene matches: 5. Germline CDR1 is SEHNR and CDR2 is FQNEAQ (reference sequence). CDR3 length: 15 amino acids. The CDR3 DNA is TGTGCCAGCAGTCTTGGACAGGAGAACACCGGGGAGCTGTTTTTT. It encodes CASSLGQENTGELFF.

This chain uses TRBV29-1 with TRBJ2-7; 7 positions agree with TRBD1. The CDR3 length is 16 residues. Germline assignment: CDR1 SQVTM and CDR2 ANQGSEA. J gave up 0 bases and V 7 bases, and 15 bases lay outside the gene matches. The DNA for the CDR3 is TGCAGCGCCTGGGTGAGCGCGAGGGGGCCCTCCTACGAGCAGTACTTC. It is translated as CSAWVSARGPSYEQYF.

This clonotype was seen more than once but under ten times. The chain has TRBV30 and TRBJ2-7; 7 bases map to TRBD2. The CDR3 runs to 14 residues. Germline-derived CDR1 and CDR2 are GTSNPN and SVGIG (reference sequence). V was pared by 4 bases and J by 3 bases, with 9 bases of the junction left unmatched. This CDR3 is CAWKSWEGNYEQYF. CDR3 coding DNA: TGTGCCTGGAAAAGCTGGGAGGGTAACTACGAGCAGTACTTC.